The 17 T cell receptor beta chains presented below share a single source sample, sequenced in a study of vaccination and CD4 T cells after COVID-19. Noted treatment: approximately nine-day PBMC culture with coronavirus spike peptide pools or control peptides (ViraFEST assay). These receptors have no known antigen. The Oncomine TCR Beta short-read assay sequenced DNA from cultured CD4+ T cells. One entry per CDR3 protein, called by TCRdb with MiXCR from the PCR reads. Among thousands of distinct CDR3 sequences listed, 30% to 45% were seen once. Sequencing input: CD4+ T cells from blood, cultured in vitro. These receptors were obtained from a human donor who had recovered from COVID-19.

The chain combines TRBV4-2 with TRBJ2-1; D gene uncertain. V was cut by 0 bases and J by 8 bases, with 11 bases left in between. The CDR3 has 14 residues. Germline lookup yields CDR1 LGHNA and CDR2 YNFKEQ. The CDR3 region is CASSQDILGYEQFF. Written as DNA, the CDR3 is TGTGCCAGCAGCCAAGACATCTTGGGCTATGAGCAGTTCTTC.

The CDR3: CASPQRAFF. CDR3 bases: TGTGCCAGCCCTCAGCGCGCTTTCTTT. V is TRBV6-1 and J is TRBJ1-1; D not certain. The CDR3 spans 9 residues. Trimming took off 8 bases at V and 11 bases at J, with 9 bases between the two ends. CDR1 is MNHNS and CDR2 is SASEGT in the germline V gene.

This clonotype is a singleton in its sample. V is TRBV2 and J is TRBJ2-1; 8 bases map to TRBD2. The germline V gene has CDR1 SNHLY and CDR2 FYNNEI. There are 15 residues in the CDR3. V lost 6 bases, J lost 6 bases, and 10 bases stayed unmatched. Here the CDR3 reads CASRHPGLDPNEQFF. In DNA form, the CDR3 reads TGTGCCAGCAGGCATCCGGGACTAGATCCCAATGAGCAGTTCTTC.

CDR3: CASSTAGTGTDYGYTF. DNA for the CDR3: TGCGCCAGCAGCACCGCGGGAACCGGGACAGACTATGGCTACACCTTC. The rearrangement joins TRBV5-1 to TRBJ1-2; 7 positions agree with TRBD1. CDR1 and CDR2 from the germline V gene are SGHRS and YFSETQ. With V trimmed by 4 bases and J by 3 bases, 12 bases remained unmatched. The CDR3 loop spans 16 amino acids.

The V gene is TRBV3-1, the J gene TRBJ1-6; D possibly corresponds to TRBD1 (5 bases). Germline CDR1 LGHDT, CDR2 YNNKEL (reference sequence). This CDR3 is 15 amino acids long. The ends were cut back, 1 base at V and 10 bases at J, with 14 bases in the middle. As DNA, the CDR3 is TGTGCCAGCAGCCAAGCCGCAGGGCCAGGATCACCCCTCCACTTT. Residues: CASSQAAGPGSPLHF. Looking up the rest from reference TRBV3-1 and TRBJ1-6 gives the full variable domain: DTAVSQTPKYLVTQMGNDKSIKCEQNLGHDTMYWYKQDSKKFLKIMFSYNNKELIINETVPNRFSPKSPDKAHLNLHINSLELGDSAVYFCASSQAAGPGSPLHFGNGTRLTVT.

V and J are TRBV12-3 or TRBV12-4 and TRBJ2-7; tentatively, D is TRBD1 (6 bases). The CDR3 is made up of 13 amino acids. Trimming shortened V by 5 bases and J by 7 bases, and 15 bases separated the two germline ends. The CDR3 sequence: CASSVGQPGEQYF. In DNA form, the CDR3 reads TGTGCCAGCAGTGTCGGACAGCCGGGGGAGCAGTACTTC.

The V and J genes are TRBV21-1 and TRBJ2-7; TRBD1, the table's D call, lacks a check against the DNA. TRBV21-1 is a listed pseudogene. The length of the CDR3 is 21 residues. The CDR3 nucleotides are TGTGCCAGCAGCGGGTCCCCGCAGGTATTGGCCATCGGGGGTTGGGTGGGGGAGCAGTACTTC. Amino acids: CASSGSPQVLAIGGWVGEQYF.

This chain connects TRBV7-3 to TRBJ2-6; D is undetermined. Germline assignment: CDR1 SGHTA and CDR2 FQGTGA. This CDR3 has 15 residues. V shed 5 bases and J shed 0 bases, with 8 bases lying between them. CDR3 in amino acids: CASSRTYSGANVLTF. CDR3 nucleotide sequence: TGTGCCAGCAGCCGAACCTACTCTGGGGCCAACGTCCTGACTTTC.

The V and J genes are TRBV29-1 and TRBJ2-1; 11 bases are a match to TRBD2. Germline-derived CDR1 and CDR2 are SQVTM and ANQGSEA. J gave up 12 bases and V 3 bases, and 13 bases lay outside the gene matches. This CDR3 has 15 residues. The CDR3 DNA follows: TGCAGCGTTGATCCCGAGACTAGCGGGGACGGGGGGCAGTTCTTC. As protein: CSVDPETSGDGGQFF.

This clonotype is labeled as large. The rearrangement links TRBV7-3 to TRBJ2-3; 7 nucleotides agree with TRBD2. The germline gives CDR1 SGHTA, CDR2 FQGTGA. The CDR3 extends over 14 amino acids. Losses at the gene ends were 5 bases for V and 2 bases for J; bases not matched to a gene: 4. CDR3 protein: CASSDGGSTDTQYF. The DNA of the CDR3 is TGTGCCAGCAGCGACGGGGGGTCCACAGATACGCAGTATTTT.

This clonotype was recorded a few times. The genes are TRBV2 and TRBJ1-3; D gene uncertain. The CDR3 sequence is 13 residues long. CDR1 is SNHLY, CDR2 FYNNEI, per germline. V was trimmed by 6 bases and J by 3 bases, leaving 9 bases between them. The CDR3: CASRGVGGNTIYF. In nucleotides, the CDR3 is TGTGCCAGCAGAGGTGTGGGTGGAAACACCATATATTTT.

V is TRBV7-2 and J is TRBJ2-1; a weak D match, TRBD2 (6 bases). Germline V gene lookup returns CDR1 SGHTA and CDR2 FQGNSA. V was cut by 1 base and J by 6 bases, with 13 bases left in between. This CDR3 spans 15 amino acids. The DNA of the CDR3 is TGTGCCAGCAGCTTAGGAGGACTAAGGATCAATGAGCAGTTCTTC. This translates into CASSLGGLRINEQFF.

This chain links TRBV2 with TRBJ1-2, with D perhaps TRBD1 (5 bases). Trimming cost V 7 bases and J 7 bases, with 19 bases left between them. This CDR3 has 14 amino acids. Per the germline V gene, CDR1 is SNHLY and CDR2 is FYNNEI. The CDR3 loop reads CASIDSPQIRGYTF. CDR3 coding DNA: TGTGCCAGCATAGACAGCCCGCAAATCCGTGGCTACACCTTC.

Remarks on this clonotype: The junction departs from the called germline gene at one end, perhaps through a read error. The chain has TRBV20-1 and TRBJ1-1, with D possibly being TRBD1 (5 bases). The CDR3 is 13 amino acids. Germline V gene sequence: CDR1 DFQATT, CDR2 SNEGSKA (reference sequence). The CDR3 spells CGAFRVQNTEAFF. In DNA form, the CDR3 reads TGCGGTGCCTTCAGGGTACAGAACACTGAAGCTTTCTTT.

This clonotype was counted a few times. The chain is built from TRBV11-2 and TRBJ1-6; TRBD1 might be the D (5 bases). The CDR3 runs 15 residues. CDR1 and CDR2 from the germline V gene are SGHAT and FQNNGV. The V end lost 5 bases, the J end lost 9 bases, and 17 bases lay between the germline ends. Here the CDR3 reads CASSPNPGRGSPLHF. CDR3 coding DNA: TGTGCCAGCAGCCCGAACCCGGGAAGGGGTTCACCCCTCCACTTT.

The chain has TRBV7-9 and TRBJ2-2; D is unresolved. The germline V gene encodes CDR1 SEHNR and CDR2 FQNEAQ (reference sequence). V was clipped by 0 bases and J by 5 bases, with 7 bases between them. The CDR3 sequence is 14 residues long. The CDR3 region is CASSLALGTGELFF. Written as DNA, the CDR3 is TGTGCCAGCAGCTTAGCGCTTGGGACCGGGGAGCTGTTTTTT.

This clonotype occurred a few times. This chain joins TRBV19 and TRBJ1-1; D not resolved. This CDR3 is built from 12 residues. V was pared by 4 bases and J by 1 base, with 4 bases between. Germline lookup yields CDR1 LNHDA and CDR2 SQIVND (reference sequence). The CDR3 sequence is CASSRQNTEAFF. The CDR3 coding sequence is TGTGCCAGTAGTAGACAGAACACTGAAGCTTTCTTT.